The source of this T cell receptor beta chain is a study of cytomegalovirus exposure and HLA in healthy donors. Study findings and constraints: Among immune exposure information, only CMV serostatus was available.

Germline V lookup: CDR1 GTSNPN, CDR2 SVGIG (reference sequence). V was clipped by 0 bases and J by 15 bases; unmatched bases: 7. This CDR3 comprises 12 residues. In the PCR, 60 Vbeta and 13 Jbeta primers were used. Using immunoSEQ multiplex PCR, the repertoire was profiled, and TCRdb retains in-frame clones only, with some absent. The sample has fewer than 180,000 clones; 55% to 70% are singletons. As to this clone: No antigen is known for it.

This TCR derives from a woman in her fifties or sixties in good health and CMV-seropositive. The J gene is TRBJ2-1, the V gene TRBV30; 8 nucleotides line up with TRBD2. Specimen: PBMCs. The CDR3 sequence is CAWSVPRTSRFF. Here the CDR3 DNA reads TGTGCCTGGAGTGTACCTAGGACTAGCAGGTTCTTC.